The source of this TCR beta chain is a study of blood T cell repertoires in COVID-19. Whole-study context: T cells, B-cell-depleted T cells, or PBMCs supplied cDNA or gDNA.

TCRdb's table, derived via immunoSEQ multiplex PCR, lists solely in-frame clones and lacks some. This sample has around 100,000 clones, with about 90% found just once. This CDR3 region has 14 residues. Germline loops: CDR1 GTSNPN, CDR2 SVGIG (reference sequence). V shed 3 bases, J shed 6 bases, and the junction held 9 bases outside the gene matches. This clone occurred a few times. The rearrangement joins TRBV30 to TRBJ1-1, with TRBD1 matching 8 bases. Sequencing was done on a sample of peripheral blood. The receptor was derived from a human donor in a cohort sampled during active COVID-19. This CDR3 is CAWRPPDRGAEAFF. For the CDR3, the DNA is TGTGCCTGGAGACCACCCGACAGGGGTGCTGAAGCTTTCTTT.